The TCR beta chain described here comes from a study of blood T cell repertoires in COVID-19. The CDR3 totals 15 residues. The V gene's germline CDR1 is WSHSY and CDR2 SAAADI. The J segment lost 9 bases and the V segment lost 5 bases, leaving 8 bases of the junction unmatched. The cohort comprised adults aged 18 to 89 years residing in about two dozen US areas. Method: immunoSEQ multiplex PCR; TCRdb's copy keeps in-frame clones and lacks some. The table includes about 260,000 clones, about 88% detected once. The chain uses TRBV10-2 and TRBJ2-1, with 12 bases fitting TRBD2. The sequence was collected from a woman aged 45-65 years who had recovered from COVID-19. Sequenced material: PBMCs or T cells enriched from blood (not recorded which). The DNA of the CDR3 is TGCGCCAGCAGTAGCAGCTCTAGCGGGAGGGCTGAGCAGTTCTTC. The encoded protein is CASSSSSSGRAEQFF.